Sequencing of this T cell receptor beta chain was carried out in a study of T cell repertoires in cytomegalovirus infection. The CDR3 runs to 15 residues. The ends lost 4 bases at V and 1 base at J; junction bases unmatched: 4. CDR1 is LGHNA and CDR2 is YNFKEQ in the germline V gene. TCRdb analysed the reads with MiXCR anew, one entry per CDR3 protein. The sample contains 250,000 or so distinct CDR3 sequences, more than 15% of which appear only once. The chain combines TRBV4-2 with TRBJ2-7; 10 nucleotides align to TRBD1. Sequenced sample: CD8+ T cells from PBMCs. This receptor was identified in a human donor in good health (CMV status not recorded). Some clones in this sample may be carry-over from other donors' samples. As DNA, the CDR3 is TGTGCCAGCAGCCCCGGACAGGGGGGGTCCTACGAGCAGTACTTC. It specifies CASSPGQGGSYEQYF.